This T cell receptor (beta chain) appears in the sequencing data of a study of T cells in localized non-small cell lung cancer. The study's findings and limits: Median approximately 50 top-100 tumor clones were shared with paired adjacent lung. Because only a single region of the tumor was sequenced, heterogeneity remains possible. Longer overall survival was associated with a higher density of T cells in the blood. Of the tissues analyzed, uninvolved adjacent lung showed maximal T cell clonality, greater than tumor.

As to this clone: Antigen unknown.

Method: immunoSEQ multiplex PCR; TCRdb's copy keeps in-frame clones and lacks some. This sample yields roughly 24,000 clones, of which roughly nine tenths are seen a single time; over 20% belongs to the top ten. The CDR3 totals 13 residues. Germline assignment: CDR1 SGDLS and CDR2 YYNGEE. Trimming removed 3 bases from V and 7 bases from J; junction bases left unmatched: 4. The specimen comprised peripheral blood, sampled before any cancer treatment. This TCR was recovered from a man aged 35 to 70 with stage I squamous cell lung carcinoma. The rearrangement joins TRBV9 to TRBJ1-1, with 9 bases aligning to TRBD1. CDR3 region: CASSASGQGEAFF. CDR3 coding DNA: TGTGCCAGCAGCGCCTCGGGACAGGGTGAAGCTTTCTTT.